The 21 T cell receptor beta chains reported below all come from one sample, sequenced in a study of CD8+CD57+ T cells in acquired aplastic anemia. CDR3 and TCR beta VDJ profiling relied on a genomic DNA template. MiXCR, run by TCRdb on the reads, gives a single entry per CDR3 protein. Of 100,000 to 150,000 distinct CDR3 sequences in the sample, about 46% are singletons; the top ten hold 2% to 3%. The sequenced material came from sorted CD4+, CD8+, or CD8+CD57+ T cells (not recorded which) from PBMCs. The receptors derive from a human donor in good health, serving as a control.

The table lists this clonotype with many counts. This chain connects TRBV2 to TRBJ1-1; D might be TRBD1 (5 bases). The germline V and J ends were trimmed by 2 bases and 0 bases, with 16 bases remaining between them. This CDR3 spans 17 amino acids. CDR1 and CDR2 from the germline V gene are SNHLY and FYNNEI. CDR3 loop: CASSEWLTRQLNTEAFF. The CDR3 nucleotides read TGTGCCAGCAGTGAATGGTTAACGAGACAGCTGAACACTGAAGCTTTCTTT.

This chain links TRBV2 with TRBJ1-1; no firm D call. This CDR3 contains 13 residues. Germline V gene data show CDR1 as SNHLY and CDR2 as FYNNEI. Trimming cost V 10 bases and J 0 bases, with 12 bases left between them. In DNA, the CDR3 is TGTGCCACCTGCGCGGCCGTGAACACTGAAGCTTTCTTT. Its protein is CATCAAVNTEAFF.

This rearrangement joins TRBV20-1 to TRBJ2-7; TRBD1 matches 9 bases. The germline gives CDR1 DFQATT, CDR2 SNEGSKA (reference sequence). This CDR3 region has 14 residues. V lost 4 bases to trimming and J lost 2 bases; unmatched junction nucleotides: 6. The CDR3 sequence is CSAITGQGTYEQYF. The CDR3 bases are TGCAGTGCTATTACGGGACAGGGCACCTACGAGCAGTACTTC.

This clonotype has a count of ten or more. The chain combines TRBV12-3 or TRBV12-4 with TRBJ1-2; 7 bases align to TRBD1. Trimming took 5 bases from V and 4 from J; bases not matched to a gene: 4. The length of the CDR3 is 13 residues. CDR3 in amino acids: CASSNRDSYGYTF. The CDR3 bases are TGTGCCAGCAGTAACCGGGACAGCTATGGCTACACCTTC.

At least ten counts were recorded for this clonotype. This chain uses TRBV7-3 with TRBJ1-4; D is undetermined. Trimming removed 0 bases from V and 3 bases from J, with 8 bases in between. The CDR3 consists of 15 residues. Germline V gives CDR1 SGHTA, CDR2 FQGTGA. The CDR3 region is CASSLTGEANEKLFF. The CDR3 bases are TGTGCCAGCAGCTTAACCGGGGAAGCTAATGAAAAACTGTTTTTT.

This clonotype showed up many times. The rearrangement links TRBV4-1 to TRBJ2-5; 11 positions agree with TRBD1. There are 16 residues in the CDR3. The germline V gene has CDR1 MGHRA and CDR2 YSYEKL. Unmatched junction bases numbered 9, after V lost 3 bases and J lost 6 bases. Here the CDR3 DNA reads TGCGCCAGCAGCCAGGACGGACAGGGGGCTTGGAAGACCCAGTACTTC. Its translation: CASSQDGQGAWKTQYF.

This clonotype has just a few counts. The chain recombines TRBV25-1 with TRBJ2-3, with 7 bases fitting TRBD1. V dropped 4 bases and J dropped 2; count of bases not matched to a gene: 6. Germline loops: CDR1 MGHDK, CDR2 SYGVNS. The CDR3 contains 15 residues. This chain's CDR3 is CASSVSQGVTDTQYF. CDR3 DNA sequence: TGTGCCAGCAGTGTGTCGCAGGGGGTCACAGATACGCAGTATTTT.

This clonotype was recorded a few times. The CDR3 loop is CASQLAGDQETQYF. CDR3 DNA sequence: TGTGCCAGCCAACTAGCGGGGGACCAAGAGACCCAGTACTTC. The genes are TRBV25-1 and TRBJ2-5; 11 positions agree with TRBD2. The CDR3 extends over 14 amino acids. Germline V CDR1 and CDR2: MGHDK, SYGVNS. J was trimmed by 0 bases and V by 8 bases; bases with no gene match: 2.

A word on this clonotype: A junction end diverges from the germline sequence, so it may reflect a read error. The chain employs TRBV9 and TRBJ2-7; D is unclear. The CDR3 extends over 13 amino acids. Germline CDR1 is SGDLS and CDR2 is YYNGEE. This chain's CDR3 is CASSPEPNYEQYF. The CDR3 nucleotides are TGTGCCAGCAGCCCGGAACCTAATTACGAGCAGTATTTC.

The genes are TRBV19 and TRBJ1-1, with D unclear. Germline loops: CDR1 LNHDA, CDR2 SQIVND (reference sequence). Trimming removed 7 bases from V and 4 bases from J, with 7 bases in between. This CDR3 region has 11 residues. The DNA for the CDR3 is TGTGCCAGTACCCTCGGCACTGAAGCTTTCTTT. It specifies CASTLGTEAFF.

For this clonotype: Likely a read error: the CDR3 ends without its conserved phenylalanine or tryptophan. The chain uses TRBV2 and TRBJ1-1, with D possibly being TRBD1 (5 bases). Germline V CDR1 and CDR2: SNHLY, FYNNEI. This CDR3 is 15 amino acids long. The CDR3 nucleotides read TGTGCCAGCATTAGAGGAGGTAGTAAGGACACTAAAGCTTTCCTT. Translated, it gives CASIRGGSKDTKAFL.

This clonotype was seen only a few times. Given a much more abundant clone one base away, this may be a read error. The chain couples TRBV12-3 or TRBV12-4 to TRBJ2-3; D unclear. V shed 1 base and J shed 4 bases, with 18 bases lying between them. There are 17 residues in the CDR3. The CDR3 DNA reads TGTGCCAGCAGTTTAGAATCATATGTGACGTCGTCAGATACGCAGTATTTT. Translating it yields CASSLESYVTSSDTQYF.

This clonotype has at least ten counts. The chain combines TRBV6-5 with TRBJ1-5; D unclear. Germline V gene lookup returns CDR1 MNHEY and CDR2 SVGAGI. The germline V and J ends were trimmed by 4 bases and 9 bases, with 16 bases remaining between them. The length of the CDR3 is 14 residues. CDR3: CASSSSDSGRPQHF. In DNA, the CDR3 is TGTGCCAGCAGTTCTTCAGACTCAGGTCGGCCCCAGCATTTT.

The rearrangement joins TRBV20-1 to TRBJ2-1; 8 nucleotides match TRBD2. V trimming: 5 bases; J trimming: 6 bases; junction bases outside the gene matches: 9. In germline, CDR1 is DFQATT, CDR2 SNEGSKA (reference sequence). The CDR3 consists of 14 residues. The CDR3 DNA reads TGCAGTGCTCCGAGGCCCGGGGGGGGCAATGAGCAGTTCTTC. This codes for CSAPRPGGGNEQFF.

This clonotype was seen a few times. The chain employs TRBV24-1 and TRBJ2-1; the D call may be TRBD1 or TRBD2 (5 bases each). CDR3 length equals 14 residues. Germline assignment: CDR1 KGHDR and CDR2 SFDVKD. Trimming removed 4 bases from V and 7 bases from J, with 13 bases in between. The CDR3 DNA follows: TGTGCCACCAGTGAAGCAGGGTGGGGGAATGAGCAGTTCTTC. Translated, it gives CATSEAGWGNEQFF.

The chain carries TRBV24-1 and TRBJ2-1, with 16 bases fitting TRBD2. V shed 7 bases and J 8 bases; nucleotides not matched to a gene: 7. The CDR3 runs to 16 residues. Germline V gene lookup returns CDR1 KGHDR and CDR2 SFDVKD. In DNA, the CDR3 is TGTGCCACCAGCGGGACTAGCGGGGGGGCCATGGATGAGCAGTTCTTC. As protein: CATSGTSGGAMDEQFF.

This clonotype was observed at least ten times. The chain joins TRBV2 to TRBJ2-6; D may be TRBD1 (5 bases). Germline V gene lookup returns CDR1 SNHLY and CDR2 FYNNEI. V lost 10 bases to trimming and J lost 0 bases, with 19 bases between them. This CDR3 is 17 amino acids long. This CDR3 is CATEDGLGLSGANVLTF. In DNA form, the CDR3 reads TGTGCCACCGAGGACGGGCTGGGGCTCTCTGGGGCCAACGTCCTGACTTTC.

The chain combines TRBV25-1 with TRBJ2-5; weak D call: TRBD2 (6 bases). V lost 1 base, J lost 3 bases, and 12 bases lay in between. CDR1 and CDR2 from the germline V gene are MGHDK and SYGVNS. This CDR3 has 15 residues. CDR3: CASSEFGGGEETQYF. CDR3 nucleotides: TGTGCCAGCAGTGAATTCGGCGGAGGGGAAGAGACCCAGTACTTC.

On this clonotype: This sequence may be a read error, since a much larger clone differs from it by one base. The CDR3 region is CPSSLEQGGQPQHF. The DNA for the CDR3 is TGTCCCAGCAGCTTGGAACAGGGAGGCCAGCCCCAGCATTTT. The rearrangement joins TRBV5-6 to TRBJ1-5; D is possibly TRBD1 (6 bases). The CDR3 contains 14 residues. The germline CDR1 and CDR2 sequences are SGHDT and YYEEEE.

In this sample, this clonotype turned up many times. The chain employs TRBV19 and TRBJ1-6, with TRBD1 as a possible D gene (5 bases). The CDR3 totals 14 residues. Trimming removed 3 bases at V and 10 bases at J, with 13 bases between. The germline V gene has CDR1 LNHDA and CDR2 SQIVND (reference sequence). CDR3 DNA sequence: TGTGCCAGTAGTATTTCTGGGGCCCAATCACCCCTCCACTTT. Translating gives CASSISGAQSPLHF.

This chain connects TRBV15 to TRBJ2-1, with TRBD2 identical over 9 bases. This CDR3 has 15 residues. V trimming: 6 bases; J trimming: 6 bases; junction bases outside the gene matches: 9. Germline lookup yields CDR1 LNHNV and CDR2 YYDKDF (reference sequence). The CDR3 loop reads CATSWRRGGCNEQFF. The CDR3 nucleotides are TGTGCCACCAGTTGGCGGCGGGGGGGCTGCAATGAGCAGTTCTTC. The variable domain in full, completed from reference TRBV15 and TRBJ2-1, reads DAMVIQNPRYQVTQFGKPVTLSCSQTLNHNVMYWYQQKSSQAPKLLFHYYDKDFNNEADTPDNFQSRRPNTSFCFLDIRSPGLGDTAMYLCATSWRRGGCNEQFFGPGTRLTVL.